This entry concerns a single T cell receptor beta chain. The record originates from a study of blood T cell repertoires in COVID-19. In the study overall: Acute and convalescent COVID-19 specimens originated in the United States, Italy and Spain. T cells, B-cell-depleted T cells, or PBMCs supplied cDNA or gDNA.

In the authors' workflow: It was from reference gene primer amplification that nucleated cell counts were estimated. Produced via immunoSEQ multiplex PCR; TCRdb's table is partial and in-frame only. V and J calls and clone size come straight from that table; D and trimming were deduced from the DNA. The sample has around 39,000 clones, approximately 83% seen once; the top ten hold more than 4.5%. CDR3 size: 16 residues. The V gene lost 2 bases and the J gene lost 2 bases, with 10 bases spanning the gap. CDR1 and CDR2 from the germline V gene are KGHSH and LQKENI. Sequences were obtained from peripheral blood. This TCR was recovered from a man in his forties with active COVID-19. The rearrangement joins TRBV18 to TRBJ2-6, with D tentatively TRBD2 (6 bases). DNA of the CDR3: TGTGCCAGCTCACCAGGGCGGGGCGCTGGGGCCAACGTCCTGACTTTC. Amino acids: CASSPGRGAGANVLTF.